The 20 T cell receptor beta chains reported below all come from one sample, sequenced in a study of shared clonotypes between healthy human individuals. TCRdb's table, derived via immunoSEQ multiplex PCR, lists solely in-frame clones and lacks some. Among 600,000 to 750,000 clones listed, about two thirds were seen once. The sample taken for sequencing was memory CD4+ T cells sorted from blood. The sample's subset: CD45RA-negative fraction. The receptors come from a woman aged 25-40 years in good health.

The V and J genes are TRBV7-3 and TRBJ2-3, with a possible D match to TRBD2 (5 bases). The V end was cut by 4 bases, the J end by 1 base, with 15 bases between. Germline V lookup: CDR1 SGHTA, CDR2 FQGTGA. The CDR3 totals 16 residues. CDR3 protein: CASSSRGAQGTDTQYF. The DNA for the CDR3 is TGTGCCAGCAGCTCCCGGGGAGCGCAGGGCACAGATACGCAGTATTTT.

This clone came up a few times. The V gene is TRBV2, the J gene TRBJ2-5; D gene uncertain. The CDR3 covers 12 residues. CDR1 and CDR2 (germline): SNHLY, FYNNEI. Trimming removed 7 bases at V and 2 bases at J, with 8 bases between. As DNA, the CDR3 is TGTGCCAGCATGTGGAGTCAAGAGACCCAGTACTTC. This encodes CASMWSQETQYF.

The chain uses TRBV15 and TRBJ2-1; 10 bases align to TRBD2. The CDR3 is made up of 18 amino acids. The junction had 15 bases not matched to a gene; V was cut back by 5 bases and J by 5 bases. CDR1 is LNHNV and CDR2 is YYDKDF in the germline V gene (reference sequence). The CDR3 reads CATSPRGQREGLHNEQFF. CDR3 bases: TGTGCCACCAGCCCCCGAGGCCAGCGGGAGGGCCTCCACAATGAGCAGTTCTTC.

This chain links TRBV2 with TRBJ2-7; TRBD1 agrees at 7 bases. The V segment lost 4 bases and the J segment 2 bases; nucleotides outside the gene matches: 8. The CDR3 consists of 15 residues. Germline V gene sequence: CDR1 SNHLY, CDR2 FYNNEI. CDR3 region: CASSVRQGVPYEQYF. CDR3 nucleotide sequence: TGTGCCAGCAGTGTTCGACAGGGTGTCCCCTACGAGCAGTACTTC.

Concerning this clone itself: Other nucleotide sequences in the sample specify the same CDR3. The rearrangement joins TRBV5-1 to TRBJ2-1; TRBD2 matches at 7 bases. The V segment lost 2 bases and the J segment 4 bases; nucleotides outside the gene matches: 6. The CDR3 has 15 residues. The germline V gene has CDR1 SGHRS and CDR2 YFSETQ. The CDR3 sequence is CASSFSSGSYNEQFF. The CDR3 DNA is TGCGCCAGCAGCTTCTCTAGCGGAAGTTACAATGAGCAGTTCTTC. Looking up the rest from reference TRBV5-1 and TRBJ2-1 gives the full variable domain: KAGVTQTPRYLIKTRGQQVTLSCSPISGHRSVSWYQQTPGQGLQFLFEYFSETQRNKGNFPGRFSGRQFSNSRSEMNVSTLELGDSALYLCASSFSSGSYNEQFFGPGTRLTVL.

The V gene is TRBV6-5, the J gene TRBJ2-1, with no clear D. The CDR3 sequence is 12 residues long. Trimming took off 6 bases at V and 9 bases at J, with 12 bases between the two ends. Per germline, CDR1 MNHEY and CDR2 SVGAGI. CDR3 DNA sequence: TGTGCCAGCAGCCCCTCTTTTGGTGAGCAGTTCTTC. It yields the protein CASSPSFGEQFF.

V gene TRBV7-6 combines with J gene TRBJ2-3; D is uncertain. Looked up from germline, CDR1 is SGHVS and CDR2 is FNYEAQ. V was cut by 5 bases and J by 1 base, with 16 bases left in between. CDR3 size: 16 residues. The CDR3 nucleotides read TGTGCCAGCAGCCCCCGGGCGAGGTCACGCACAGATACGCAGTATTTT. As protein: CASSPRARSRTDTQYF.

This clone was detected only a few times. The same CDR3 arises from other DNA sequences in this sample as well. The chain's CDR3 is CASSPGLAGDLYEQYF. As DNA, the CDR3 is TGTGCCAGCAGCCCGGGACTAGCGGGAGACCTCTACGAGCAGTACTTC. V is TRBV5-4 and J is TRBJ2-7; the match to TRBD2 covers 14 bases. CDR1 and CDR2 (germline): SGHNT, YYREEE (reference sequence). The CDR3 has 16 residues. With V trimmed by 4 bases and J by 3 bases, 6 bases remained unmatched.

The chain couples TRBV6-6 to TRBJ2-7; 10 nucleotides agree with TRBD2. The CDR3 has 15 residues. Germline CDR1 is MNHNY and CDR2 is SVGAGI (reference sequence). V shed 6 bases, J shed 4 bases, and the junction held 9 bases outside the gene matches. CDR3 loop: CASSMGASGRYEQYF. The CDR3 DNA is TGTGCCAGCAGCATGGGGGCTAGCGGGAGATACGAGCAGTACTTC.

In the case of this clone: This specimen includes other DNA sequences encoding the same CDR3. This chain links TRBV10-3 with TRBJ2-7; no firm D call. Germline lookup yields CDR1 ENHRY and CDR2 SYGVKD. The CDR3 is 11 amino acids. Deletions cut 2 bases from V and 4 bases from J, with 3 bases between. This chain's CDR3 is CAISETYEQYF. The CDR3 coding sequence is TGTGCCATCAGTGAGACGTACGAGCAGTACTTC.

The V and J genes are TRBV5-4 and TRBJ1-4; 7 bases are a match to TRBD1. Germline loops: CDR1 SGHNT, CDR2 YYREEE (reference sequence). CDR3 size: 19 residues. The ends lost 4 bases at V and 6 bases at J; junction bases unmatched: 21. This chain's CDR3 is CASSQEAMGRGRVDEKLFF. The CDR3 nucleotides read TGTGCCAGCAGCCAAGAAGCGATGGGGAGGGGGCGTGTCGATGAAAAACTGTTTTTT.

The V and J genes are TRBV18 and TRBJ2-5, with D unclear. Deletions cut 4 bases from V and 2 bases from J, with 8 bases between. Germline V gene lookup returns CDR1 KGHSH and CDR2 LQKENI. The CDR3 length is 13 residues. The CDR3 protein is CASSRAQQETQYF. The CDR3 DNA sequence: TGTGCCAGCTCACGAGCACAGCAAGAGACCCAGTACTTC.

The chain joins TRBV19 to TRBJ1-1; D may be TRBD1 (6 bases). This CDR3 spans 15 amino acids. Looked up from germline, CDR1 is LNHDA and CDR2 is SQIVND (reference sequence). Trimming left V 5 bases short and J 5 bases short, with 18 bases between. The CDR3 region is CASSLRQAPSTEAFF. DNA for the CDR3: TGTGCCAGTAGTCTAAGACAGGCCCCGAGTACTGAAGCTTTCTTT.

The chain combines TRBV13 with TRBJ2-7; 9 bases map to TRBD2. The CDR3 covers 17 residues. After removal of 4 bases from V and 0 bases from J, the junction contained 10 bases not matched to a gene. The germline gives CDR1 PRHDT, CDR2 FYEKMQ (reference sequence). This chain's CDR3 is CASSSTDGTSSSYEQYF. For the CDR3, the DNA is TGTGCCAGCAGCTCAACGGACGGGACTAGCAGCTCCTACGAGCAGTACTTC.

This rearrangement joins TRBV6-1 to TRBJ2-7, with D possibly being TRBD2 (5 bases). CDR3 length equals 13 residues. Germline CDR1 MNHNS, CDR2 SASEGT. The V gene lost 0 bases and the J gene lost 7 bases, with 10 bases spanning the gap. As DNA, the CDR3 is TGTGCCAGCAGTGAAGCTGGACTTGATGAGCAGTACTTC. Protein: CASSEAGLDEQYF.

The chain combines TRBV6-6 with TRBJ1-4, with 9 bases matching TRBD1. In germline, CDR1 is MNHNY, CDR2 SVGAGI (reference sequence). This CDR3 has 14 amino acids. The V segment lost 5 bases and the J segment 6 bases; nucleotides outside the gene matches: 4. The CDR3 is CASSAGQGYEKLFF. CDR3 bases: TGTGCCAGCAGTGCAGGACAGGGGTATGAAAAACTGTTTTTT.

The chain links TRBV5-1 to TRBJ1-2; D remains unclear. Between the trimmed V and J ends, which lost 0 bases and 1 base, there was a span of 10 bases. The CDR3 has 15 residues. CDR1 SGHRS and CDR2 YFSETQ come from the germline V gene. CDR3 residues: CASSLAAGYNYGYTF. Written as DNA, the CDR3 is TGCGCCAGCAGCTTGGCCGCGGGATATAACTATGGCTACACCTTC.

This clone was seen only a few times. The chain links TRBV5-4 to TRBJ1-2; 7 nucleotides agree with TRBD1. The V gene end was trimmed by 4 bases and the J gene end by 6 bases; junction bases not matched to a gene: 6. This CDR3 comprises 13 residues. Germline values: CDR1 SGHNT, CDR2 YYREEE (reference sequence). Here the CDR3 reads CASSQGQLDGYTF. For the CDR3, the DNA is TGTGCCAGCAGCCAGGGACAGCTGGATGGCTACACCTTC.

As concerns this clone: This sample includes further DNA sequences coding for the same CDR3. The rearrangement joins TRBV15 to TRBJ2-5; D gene ambiguous. The CDR3 loop spans 12 amino acids. Trimming pared 0 bases from V and 4 bases from J, leaving 3 bases between. From germline, CDR1 is LNHNV and CDR2 YYDKDF (reference sequence). The DNA for the CDR3 is TGTGCCACCAGCAGAGATCTAGAGACCCAGTACTTC. It translates to CATSRDLETQYF.

This sequence joins TRBV6-1 and TRBJ2-7; 8 bases line up with TRBD2. CDR1 MNHNS and CDR2 SASEGT come from the germline V gene. The CDR3 contains 14 residues. Germline trimming cut 6 bases from V and 4 bases from J; bases unmatched to any gene: 8. The CDR3 reads CASSPGGSQYEQYF. For the CDR3, the DNA is TGTGCCAGCAGCCCGGGGGGGTCCCAGTACGAGCAGTACTTC.